The 31 T cell receptor beta chains listed next were all sequenced from one sample in a study of blood T cell repertoires in COVID-19. This table comes from immunoSEQ multiplex PCR, and its TCRdb copy is limited to in-frame clones, with some not included. The data hold 250,000 to 300,000 clones, with around four fifths observed a single time. Sequenced input: peripheral blood. The receptors derive from a man older than 75 with acute or convalescent COVID-19.

The rearrangement links TRBV19 to TRBJ2-1; weak D call: TRBD1 (6 bases). V lost 5 bases, J lost 11 bases, and 13 bases lay in between. This CDR3 comprises 12 residues. CDR1 and CDR2 (germline): LNHDA, SQIVND (reference sequence). Here the CDR3 DNA reads TGTGCCAGTAGTCCGCTAGGGGGTAAGCAGTTCTTC. Translation gives CASSPLGGKQFF.

The chain carries TRBV4-1 and TRBJ2-7; D is possibly TRBD1 (5 bases). Trimming cost V 0 bases and J 4 bases, with 13 bases left between them. The CDR3 totals 15 residues. Per the germline V gene, CDR1 is MGHRA and CDR2 is YSYEKL. In DNA, the CDR3 is TGCGCCAGCAGCCAAGAGGTTGCAGGGAATTACGAGCAGTACTTC. As protein: CASSQEVAGNYEQYF.

This chain connects TRBV19 to TRBJ1-5; D uncertain. This CDR3 comprises 14 residues. CDR1 and CDR2 from the germline V gene are LNHDA and SQIVND (reference sequence). V was clipped by 7 bases and J by 6 bases, with 16 bases between them. CDR3 DNA sequence: TGTGCCAGTACCCCCGGCGGGGATAGTCAGCCCCAGCATTTT. It is translated as CASTPGGDSQPQHF.

The V call is TRBV7-2, the J call TRBJ2-1; 11 bases fit TRBD2. Trimming cost V 4 bases and J 4 bases; bases outside gene matches: 12. CDR3 length equals 18 residues. The germline gives CDR1 SGHTA, CDR2 FQGNSA. The DNA for the CDR3 is TGTGCCAGCAGCTCCATAACTATAGCGGGGGGGCTATACAATGAGCAGTTCTTC. Encoded protein: CASSSITIAGGLYNEQFF.

This clone was seen a few times. The CDR3 nucleotides are TGTGCCAGCAGCCCCACAGGGAATCAGCCCCAGCATTTT. Residues: CASSPTGNQPQHF. J is TRBJ1-5 and V is TRBV7-9, with D possibly TRBD1 on 6 matching bases. The ends were cut back, 5 bases at V and 4 bases at J, with 9 bases in the middle. The germline CDR1 and CDR2 sequences are SEHNR and FQNEAQ (reference sequence). The CDR3 has 13 amino acids.

The chain uses TRBV19 and TRBJ1-4; tentative D call: TRBD1 (5 bases). Per germline, CDR1 LNHDA and CDR2 SQIVND (reference sequence). The germline V and J ends were trimmed by 3 bases and 5 bases, with 13 bases remaining between them. This CDR3 spans 15 amino acids. The CDR3 DNA reads TGTGCCAGTAGTATCGGCGGGACGGCCAATGAAAAACTGTTTTTT. Encoded protein: CASSIGGTANEKLFF.

The chain links TRBV2 to TRBJ2-5, with 7 bases fitting TRBD1. Germline CDR1 reads SNHLY; CDR2 reads FYNNEI. There are 14 residues in the CDR3. Germline trimming cut 7 bases from V and 0 bases from J; bases unmatched to any gene: 5. As DNA, the CDR3 is TGTGCCAGCACCCTGACAGGGTACCAAGAGACCCAGTACTTC. Its protein product is CASTLTGYQETQYF.

The V and J genes are TRBV5-1 and TRBJ2-7, with D possibly matching TRBD2 (5 bases). The germline V gene encodes CDR1 SGHRS and CDR2 YFSETQ. The CDR3 is made up of 14 amino acids. The germline V and J ends were trimmed by 0 bases and 5 bases, with 12 bases remaining between them. Here the CDR3 DNA reads TGCGCCAGCAGCTTGGTTGGAGGCCCCAACGAGCAGTACTTC. Translating gives CASSLVGGPNEQYF.

The rearrangement uses TRBV19 and TRBJ1-2, with a possible D match to TRBD1 (6 bases). The length of the CDR3 is 14 residues. Germline values: CDR1 LNHDA, CDR2 SQIVND (reference sequence). V lost 7 bases to trimming and J lost 6 bases, with 18 bases between them. The CDR3 loop is CASNTLGARNGYTF. As DNA, the CDR3 is TGTGCCAGTAATACTCTGGGGGCGCGAAATGGCTACACCTTC. Drawing the rest from reference TRBV19 and TRBJ1-2, the complete variable domain is DGGITQSPKYLFRKEGQNVTLSCEQNLNHDAMYWYRQDPGQGLRLIYYSQIVNDFQKGDIAEGYSVSREKKESFPLTVTSAQKNPTAFYLCASNTLGARNGYTFGSGTRLTVV.

V is TRBV29-1 and J is TRBJ2-3; weak D call: TRBD1 (6 bases). The CDR3 extends over 15 amino acids. Looked up from germline, CDR1 is SQVTM and CDR2 is ANQGSEA. The V gene lost 3 bases and the J gene lost 5 bases, with 18 bases spanning the gap. The CDR3: CSVDRGSNVGDTQYF. The CDR3 DNA follows: TGCAGCGTTGATAGGGGGAGTAACGTAGGAGATACGCAGTATTTT.

The gene calls are TRBV6-5 and TRBJ2-5; D perhaps matches TRBD2 (6 bases). Germline CDR1 is MNHEY and CDR2 is SVGAGI. V lost 6 bases to trimming and J lost 1 base, with 15 bases between them. There are 15 residues in the CDR3. CDR3 sequence reads: CASSDMLASQETQYF. CDR3 sequence (DNA): TGTGCCAGCAGCGACATGCTAGCGTCCCAAGAGACCCAGTACTTC.

The gene calls are TRBV3-1 (or the pseudogene TRBV3-2) and TRBJ1-6, with unresolved D. V lost 1 base and J 12 bases, leaving 10 bases between the germline ends. Per germline, CDR1 LGHDT and CDR2 YNNKEL (reference sequence). The CDR3 is 13 residues long. In nucleotides, the CDR3 is TGTGCCAGCAGCCAAGGTTACGGAGGACCCCTCCACTTT. The encoded protein is CASSQGYGGPLHF.

The chain joins TRBV2 to TRBJ2-3; D may be TRBD1 (6 bases). The CDR3 sequence is 13 residues long. V was trimmed by 7 bases and J by 3 bases, leaving 11 bases between them. From germline, CDR1 is SNHLY and CDR2 FYNNEI. In nucleotides, the CDR3 is TGTGCCAGCACCTACAGGGAGACAGATACGCAGTATTTT. Translating it yields CASTYRETDTQYF.

The CDR3 coding sequence is TGTGCCAGCAGCTTTGCCCGGACAGGGGTTGTTGACACCGGGGAGCTGTTTTTT. It codes for CASSFARTGVVDTGELFF. J is TRBJ2-2 and V is TRBV11-3, with 9 bases lining up with TRBD1. Germline trimming cut 3 bases from V and 3 bases from J; bases unmatched to any gene: 11. Germline CDR1 and CDR2: SGHNT and YENEEA. The CDR3 sequence is 18 residues long.

This rearrangement joins TRBV5-1 to TRBJ1-6; 8 nucleotides line up with TRBD1. The CDR3 consists of 16 residues. Germline V lookup: CDR1 SGHRS, CDR2 YFSETQ. The V segment lost 4 bases and the J segment 7 bases; nucleotides outside the gene matches: 10. CDR3: CASSLGTQGENSPLHF. CDR3 nucleotide sequence: TGCGCCAGCAGCCTAGGGACACAGGGGGAGAATTCACCCCTCCACTTT.

The genes are TRBV2 and TRBJ1-6, with TRBD1 matching over 7 bases. The V segment lost 7 bases and the J segment 9 bases; nucleotides outside the gene matches: 6. The CDR3 is 13 residues long. The germline CDR1 and CDR2 sequences are SNHLY and FYNNEI. The CDR3 sequence is CASNGDSPSPLHF. The DNA for the CDR3 is TGTGCCAGCAACGGGGACAGTCCTTCACCCCTCCACTTT.

This clone was recorded a few times. The gene calls are TRBV9 and TRBJ2-5, with D possibly matching TRBD1 (5 bases). Germline CDR1 is SGDLS and CDR2 is YYNGEE. V lost 2 bases, J lost 1 base, and 6 bases lay in between. CDR3 length equals 13 residues. The CDR3, as DNA: TGTGCCAGCAGCGTCCAGGGCCAAGAGACCCAGTACTTC. Translating gives CASSVQGQETQYF.

This chain uses TRBV29-1 with TRBJ2-2, with 9 bases identical to TRBD1. Trimming cost V 7 bases and J 2 bases; bases outside gene matches: 8. The germline V gene has CDR1 SQVTM and CDR2 ANQGSEA. There are 15 residues in the CDR3. The CDR3 reads CSARTGGGNTGELFF. CDR3 nucleotides: TGCAGCGCGCGAACAGGGGGCGGAAACACCGGGGAGCTGTTTTTT.

This chain connects TRBV29-1 to TRBJ2-7; 7 bases are shared with TRBD1. The germline CDR1 and CDR2 sequences are SQVTM and ANQGSEA. This CDR3 has 11 amino acids. Unmatched junction bases numbered 7, after V lost 8 bases and J lost 6 bases. The CDR3 protein is CSSTTGVEQYF. The CDR3 region has the DNA TGCAGCTCCACTACAGGGGTCGAGCAGTACTTC.

Only a few counts were recorded for this clone. The rearrangement uses TRBV19 and TRBJ1-5, with D hard to call. In germline, CDR1 is LNHDA, CDR2 SQIVND (reference sequence). V lost 7 bases, J lost 0 bases, and 10 bases lay in between. The CDR3 extends over 14 amino acids. The CDR3 loop reads CASKWENSNQPQHF. The CDR3 DNA follows: TGTGCCAGTAAATGGGAGAATAGCAATCAGCCCCAGCATTTT.

V gene TRBV7-2 combines with J gene TRBJ2-3; TRBD2 aligns across 8 bases. Losses at the gene ends were 5 bases for V and 1 base for J; bases not matched to a gene: 5. Germline CDR1 and CDR2: SGHTA and FQGNSA. The CDR3 loop spans 15 amino acids. The CDR3 sequence: CASSPGTRGTDTQYF. The CDR3 nucleotides are TGTGCCAGCAGCCCCGGGACTAGAGGCACAGATACGCAGTATTTT.

V usage is TRBV25-1 and J usage is TRBJ1-4; the D is unclear. Trimming took 3 bases from V and 0 from J, leaving 8 bases between them. CDR1 and CDR2 (germline): MGHDK, SYGVNS. The CDR3 sequence is 15 residues long. The DNA for the CDR3 is TGTGCCAGCAGTGATTTCGGTGCAACTAATGAAAAACTGTTTTTT. Translating it yields CASSDFGATNEKLFF.

This chain connects TRBV4-2 to TRBJ2-1, with D uncertain. V was clipped by 0 bases and J by 0 bases, with 6 bases between them. The CDR3 has 15 amino acids. Germline V gives CDR1 LGHNA, CDR2 YNFKEQ. The CDR3 spells CASSQDMSSYNEQFF. CDR3 in DNA: TGTGCCAGCAGCCAAGATATGAGCTCCTACAATGAGCAGTTCTTC.

This sequence joins TRBV6-6 and TRBJ1-2; 8 nucleotides line up with TRBD1. This CDR3 comprises 14 residues. Germline CDR1 and CDR2: MNHNY and SVGAGI (reference sequence). V shed 2 bases, J shed 8 bases, and the junction held 7 bases outside the gene matches. In DNA, the CDR3 is TGTGCCAGCAGTTACCTTGGACAGGGTTACGGCTACACCTTC. Translated: CASSYLGQGYGYTF.

The table lists this clone with a few counts. This rearrangement joins TRBV6-2 or TRBV6-3 to TRBJ2-4; 7 positions match TRBD2. Germline assignment: CDR1 MNHEY and CDR2 SVGEGT. After removal of 0 bases from V and 0 bases from J, the junction contained 8 bases not matched to a gene. The CDR3 sequence is 18 residues long. For the CDR3, the DNA is TGTGCCAGCAGTTACTCAACGCGGGAGCCTCTAGCCAAAAACATTCAGTACTTC. Translated, it gives CASSYSTREPLAKNIQYF.

This clone was picked up a small number of times. The rearrangement uses TRBV5-4 and TRBJ2-7; 13 nucleotides agree with TRBD2. The CDR3 is made up of 15 amino acids. V lost 3 bases, J lost 4 bases, and 4 bases stayed unmatched. Looked up from germline, CDR1 is SGHNT and CDR2 is YYREEE (reference sequence). CDR3 region: CASSSGLAGKYEQYF. As DNA, the CDR3 is TGTGCCAGCAGCTCGGGACTAGCGGGAAAATACGAGCAGTACTTC.

The V call is TRBV7-9, the J call TRBJ2-1; D is perhaps TRBD1 (5 bases). Germline CDR1 is SEHNR and CDR2 is FQNEAQ (reference sequence). V lost 2 bases to trimming and J lost 10 bases, with 18 bases between them. The CDR3 is made up of 15 amino acids. CDR3 in amino acids: CASSLPALGAGEQFF. The DNA for the CDR3 is TGTGCCAGCAGCTTACCCGCTCTAGGGGCTGGCGAGCAGTTCTTC. Supplemented by reference TRBV7-9 and TRBJ2-1, the full variable domain reads DTGVSQNPRHKITKRGQNVTFRCDPISEHNRLYWYRQTLGQGPEFLTYFQNEAQLEKSRLLSDRFSAERPKGSFSTLEIQRTEQGDSAMYLCASSLPALGAGEQFFGPGTRLTVL.

The sample holds a few counts of this clone. This CDR3 reads CASSSDILGHEQYF. The CDR3 nucleotides are TGCGCCAGCAGCTCGGACATTCTGGGCCACGAGCAGTACTTC. The chain recombines TRBV5-1 with TRBJ2-7; weak D call: TRBD1 (5 bases). Germline values: CDR1 SGHRS, CDR2 YFSETQ. The V gene lost 3 bases and the J gene lost 5 bases, with 15 bases spanning the gap. The CDR3 spans 14 residues.

This chain links TRBV24-1 with TRBJ2-7; possibly TRBD1 for D (5 bases). V shed 4 bases and J shed 5 bases, with 17 bases lying between them. The CDR3 runs 15 residues. Per the germline V gene, CDR1 is KGHDR and CDR2 is SFDVKD. The CDR3 sequence is CATSDPLRAGNEQYF. The CDR3, as DNA: TGTGCCACCAGTGACCCTCTTAGGGCAGGGAACGAGCAGTACTTC.

The CDR3 is CASRTTANTEAFF. CDR3 DNA: TGTGCCAGCAGGACGACAGCCAACACTGAAGCTTTCTTT. The rearrangement uses TRBV6-5 and TRBJ1-1; maybe TRBD1 (5 bases). The ends were cut back, 6 bases at V and 2 bases at J, with 10 bases in the middle. CDR1 is MNHEY and CDR2 is SVGAGI in the germline V gene. The CDR3 runs 13 residues.

V gene TRBV5-1 combines with J gene TRBJ2-1; a possible D gene is TRBD1 (6 bases). The germline V gene encodes CDR1 SGHRS and CDR2 YFSETQ. The CDR3 consists of 17 residues. V was cut by 0 bases and J by 2 bases, with 15 bases left in between. CDR3 sequence reads: CASSLEAQGQTYNEQFF. The CDR3 bases are TGCGCCAGCAGCTTGGAGGCTCAGGGGCAGACCTACAATGAGCAGTTCTTC.